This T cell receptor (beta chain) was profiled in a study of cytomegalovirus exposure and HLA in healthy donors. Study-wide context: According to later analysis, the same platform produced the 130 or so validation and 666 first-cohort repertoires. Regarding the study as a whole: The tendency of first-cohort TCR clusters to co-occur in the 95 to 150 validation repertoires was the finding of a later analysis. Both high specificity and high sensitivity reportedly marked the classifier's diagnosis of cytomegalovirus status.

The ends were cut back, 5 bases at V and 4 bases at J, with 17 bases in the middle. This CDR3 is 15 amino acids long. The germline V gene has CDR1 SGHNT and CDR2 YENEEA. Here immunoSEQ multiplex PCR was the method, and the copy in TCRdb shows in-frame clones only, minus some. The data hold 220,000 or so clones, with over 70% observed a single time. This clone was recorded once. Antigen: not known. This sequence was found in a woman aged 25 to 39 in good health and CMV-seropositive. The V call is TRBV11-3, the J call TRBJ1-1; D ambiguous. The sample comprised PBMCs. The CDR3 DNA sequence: TGTGCCAGCAGCCCGCGGGGAGGCGTTGGCACTGAAGCTTTCTTT. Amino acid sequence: CASSPRGGVGTEAFF.